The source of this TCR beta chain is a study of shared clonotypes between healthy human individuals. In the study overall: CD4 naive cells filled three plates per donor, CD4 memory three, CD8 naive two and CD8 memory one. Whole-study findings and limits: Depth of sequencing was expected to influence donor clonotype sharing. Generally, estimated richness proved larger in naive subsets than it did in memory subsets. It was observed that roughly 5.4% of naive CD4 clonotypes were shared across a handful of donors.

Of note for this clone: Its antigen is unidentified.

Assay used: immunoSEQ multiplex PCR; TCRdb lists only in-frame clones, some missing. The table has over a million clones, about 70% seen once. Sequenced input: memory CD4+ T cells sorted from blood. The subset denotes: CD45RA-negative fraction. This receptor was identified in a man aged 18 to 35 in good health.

CDR3 sequence reads: CASSRLAGPTDTQYF. In DNA, the CDR3 is TGTGCCAGCAGCCGACTAGCGGGACCCACAGATACGCAGTATTTT. The rearrangement uses TRBV13 and TRBJ2-3; 11 nucleotides agree with TRBD2. V was clipped by 5 bases and J by 2 bases; unmatched bases: 3. The germline CDR1 and CDR2 sequences are PRHDT and FYEKMQ (reference sequence). This CDR3 contains 15 residues.